These T cell receptor beta chains were read from a single sample in a study of chemoradiotherapy in HPV16-positive cancers. Using immunoSEQ multiplex PCR, the repertoire was profiled, and TCRdb retains in-frame clones only, with some absent. The sample includes about 16,000 clones, 60% to 80% of them seen just once. The sample consisted of tumor tissue, taken from a patient who underwent chemoradiotherapy. Receptors originate from a human donor with HPV-associated anogenital cancer. The CDR3 runs from the conserved cysteine through the conserved F or W. The order of the fields is V gene, clone size, J gene, D gene, CDR3 length, CDR3 protein, CDR3 DNA. The D gene is left open where the match is weak. Clone size is stated in some rows and not others, as once, few, many or a class when expanded.

v_call: TRBV5-6
clone_size: -
j_call: TRBJ1-1
d_call: -
cdr3_length: 12
cdr3_aa: CASTQMYTEAFF
cdr3_nt: TGTGCCAGCACTCAGATGTACACTGAAGCTTTCTTT

v_call: TRBV5-6
clone_size: -
j_call: TRBJ2-1
d_call: -
cdr3_length: 15
cdr3_aa: CASSLWGSPYNEQFF
cdr3_nt: TGTGCCAGCAGCTTGTGGGGGAGTCCCTACAATGAGCAGTTCTTC

v_call: TRBV5-1
clone_size: -
j_call: TRBJ1-5
d_call: -
cdr3_length: 15
cdr3_aa: CASSLGTVSNQPQHF
cdr3_nt: TGCGCCAGCAGCTTGGGGACAGTTAGCAATCAGCCCCAGCATTTT

v_call: TRBV6-1
clone_size: few
j_call: TRBJ1-6
d_call: -
cdr3_length: 14
cdr3_aa: CASSDRVYNSPLHF
cdr3_nt: TGTGCCAGCAGTGACAGGGTATATAATTCACCCCTCCACTTT

v_call: TRBV27
clone_size: -
j_call: TRBJ2-7
d_call: TRBD2
cdr3_length: 15
cdr3_aa: CASSAGLAGANEQYF
cdr3_nt: TGTGCCAGCAGTGCAGGACTAGCGGGAGCGAACGAGCAGTACTTC

v_call: TRBV7-3
clone_size: -
j_call: TRBJ1-4
d_call: -
cdr3_length: 14
cdr3_aa: CASSPPAGIEKLFF
cdr3_nt: TGTGCCAGCAGCCCACCCGCCGGGATTGAAAAACTGTTTTTT

v_call: TRBV19
clone_size: -
j_call: TRBJ2-3
d_call: -
cdr3_length: 14
cdr3_aa: CASSTRDFKDTQYF
cdr3_nt: TGTGCCAGTAGTACACGGGACTTCAAGGATACGCAGTATTTT

v_call: TRBV30
clone_size: -
j_call: TRBJ2-1
d_call: TRBD2
cdr3_length: 13
cdr3_aa: CAWARLAMDEQFF
cdr3_nt: TGTGCCTGGGCGAGACTAGCTATGGATGAGCAGTTCTTC

v_call: TRBV11-2
clone_size: -
j_call: TRBJ2-3
d_call: -
cdr3_length: 14
cdr3_aa: CASRPLSSTDTQYF
cdr3_nt: TGTGCCAGCCGACCCCTATCTAGCACAGATACGCAGTATTTT

v_call: TRBV6-1
clone_size: few
j_call: TRBJ2-7
d_call: TRBD1
cdr3_length: 17
cdr3_aa: CASSEAVTPGTGYEQYF
cdr3_nt: TGTGCCAGCAGTGAAGCGGTAACACCCGGGACAGGGTACGAGCAGTACTTC

v_call: TRBV10-3
clone_size: -
j_call: TRBJ1-4
d_call: -
cdr3_length: 12
cdr3_aa: CAISEGREKLFF
cdr3_nt: TGTGCCATCAGTGAAGGGAGAGAAAAACTGTTTTTT

v_call: TRBV6-1
clone_size: -
j_call: TRBJ1-5
d_call: -
cdr3_length: 13
cdr3_aa: CASSEALEQPQHF
cdr3_nt: TGTGCCAGCAGTGAAGCACTGGAGCAGCCCCAGCATTTT

v_call: TRBV6-4
clone_size: -
j_call: TRBJ1-3
d_call: -
cdr3_length: 17
cdr3_aa: CASSLVNRASSGNTIYF
cdr3_nt: TGTGCCAGCAGTTTGGTAAATAGGGCGAGCTCTGGAAACACCATATATTTT

v_call: TRBV7-3
clone_size: few
j_call: TRBJ2-7
d_call: -
cdr3_length: 15
cdr3_aa: CASSLGSSASYEQYF
cdr3_nt: TGTGCCAGCAGCTTAGGTTCTAGCGCCTCCTACGAGCAGTACTTC

v_call: TRBV30
clone_size: -
j_call: TRBJ1-2
d_call: -
cdr3_length: 14
cdr3_aa: CAWAKRLGGDGYTF
cdr3_nt: TGTGCCTGGGCAAAGCGACTAGGAGGGGATGGCTACACCTTC